This is a list of T cell receptor beta chains from one sample in a study of T cell responses to AZD1222 COVID-19 vaccine. Profiled with immunoSEQ multiplex PCR; TCRdb holds only in-frame clones, not every one. The sample yields about 110,000 clones, approximately 89% seen once. The material sequenced was peripheral blood, taken on day 0 of MenACWY control vaccination. The receptors stem from an adult in good health. Both conserved end residues are trimmed from each CDR3.

v_call,j_call,cdr3_aa
TRBV7-9,TRBJ2-5,ASVDGAGGQETQY
TRBV28,TRBJ1-2,ASRSSRGYT
TRBV3-1/TRBV3-2,TRBJ1-2,ASSQVPGQGGYGYT
TRBV5-1,TRBJ1-1,ASSLGATGGIAEAF
TRBV7-3,TRBJ1-1,AGGGQMNTEAF
TRBV14,TRBJ1-2,ASSQSRSDGYT
TRBV6-5,TRBJ1-5,ASYRGVGNQPQH
TRBV7-6,TRBJ2-3,ASSPHLAGGVTDTQY
TRBV28,TRBJ1-5,ASSSNRPQH
TRBV3-1/TRBV3-2,TRBJ2-7,ASSQDDRLGYEQY
TRBV27,TRBJ2-7,ASSLMSSYEQY
TRBV27,TRBJ1-5,ASSLRADSNQPQH
TRBV14,TRBJ1-1,ASSQGGFGTEAF
TRBV25-1,TRBJ1-4,ASTRGAGGREKLF
TRBV19,TRBJ1-2,ASSPDGNYGYT
TRBV19,TRBJ1-1,ASSTPQGANTEAF
TRBV6-5,TRBJ1-1,ASRWTGSITEAF
TRBV4-3,TRBJ1-1,ASSQGGGTNTEAF
TRBV6-5,TRBJ1-5,ASSYQSVLRPQH
TRBV5-1,TRBJ1-1,ASSLTGPGTLNTEAF
TRBV11-2,TRBJ2-1,ASQGAGNEQF
TRBV20-1,TRBJ2-7,SASPGYEQY
TRBV6-5,TRBJ1-1,ASSYSYLGGGTEAF
TRBV5-1,TRBJ2-3,ASSLVGGGARDTQY
TRBV27,TRBJ2-7,ASSGQESSYEQY
TRBV3-1/TRBV3-2,TRBJ1-2,ASSQERLKGQGKGYT
TRBV7-8,TRBJ2-1,ASSPTGQGVDEQF
TRBV2,TRBJ2-7,ASRGRQEDEQY
TRBV7-7,TRBJ2-7,ASSLGQPGGGYEQY